The 28 T cell receptor beta chains below were found in one sample sequenced in a study of cytomegalovirus exposure and HLA in healthy donors. Primers: 60 Vbeta forward and 13 Jbeta reverse. Libraries were prepared by immunoSEQ multiplex PCR; TCRdb keeps only in-frame clonotypes and omits some of them. The sample holds about 87,000 clones; 65% to 75% are singletons and the top ten take around 24%. Sequencing used PBMCs. Receptors were obtained from a man younger than 40 in good health and CMV-seropositive.

This clone was detected a few times. The J gene is TRBJ2-7, the V gene TRBV5-1; D might be TRBD2 (5 bases). Germline loops: CDR1 SGHRS, CDR2 YFSETQ. Trimming stripped 0 bases from V and 6 bases from J, with 7 bases between. The CDR3 covers 12 residues. The CDR3 here is CASSLGGPEQYF. Written as DNA, the CDR3 is TGCGCCAGCAGCTTGGGAGGGCCCGAGCAGTACTTC. The full variable domain, with the rest looked up from reference TRBV5-1 and TRBJ2-7, is KAGVTQTPRYLIKTRGQQVTLSCSPISGHRSVSWYQQTPGQGLQFLFEYFSETQRNKGNFPGRFSGRQFSNSRSEMNVSTLELGDSALYLCASSLGGPEQYFGPGTRLTVT.

The V gene is TRBV9, the J gene TRBJ2-3; maybe TRBD1 (6 bases). The CDR3 covers 15 residues. From germline, CDR1 is SGDLS and CDR2 YYNGEE. V was shortened by 0 bases and J by 11 bases, with 19 bases between the two germline ends. This chain's CDR3 is CASSVGTAPLGGQYF. The CDR3 bases are TGTGCCAGCAGCGTAGGGACAGCTCCCCTAGGCGGGCAGTATTTT.

The gene calls are TRBV7-2 and TRBJ2-7; D perhaps matches TRBD1 (6 bases). Per the germline V gene, CDR1 is SGHTA and CDR2 is FQGNSA. Trimming stripped 5 bases from V and 2 bases from J, with 16 bases between. The CDR3 length is 15 residues. The CDR3 DNA follows: TGTGCCAGCAGCCCCGCACAGGGAAGGACCTACGAGCAGTACTTC. Its protein is CASSPAQGRTYEQYF.

The CDR3 coding sequence is TGTGCCAGCAGCCAAGATCCAGGGATAGCCAAAAACATTCAGTACTTC. Translating it yields CASSQDPGIAKNIQYF. The J gene is TRBJ2-4, the V gene TRBV4-2, with D maybe TRBD1 (5 bases). Per germline, CDR1 LGHNA and CDR2 YNFKEQ. V was pared by 0 bases and J by 0 bases, with 9 bases between. There are 16 residues in the CDR3.

This chain connects TRBV7-7 to TRBJ1-1; D call uncertain. V gave up 3 bases and J gave up 1 base, with 12 bases separating them. CDR3 length equals 15 residues. The germline V gene has CDR1 SSHAT and CDR2 FNYEAQ (reference sequence). CDR3: CASSFKGGKNTEAFF. In nucleotides, the CDR3 is TGTGCCAGCAGCTTTAAGGGCGGGAAGAACACTGAAGCTTTCTTT.

The V gene is TRBV20-1, the J gene TRBJ2-1, with no clear D. Germline V CDR1 and CDR2: DFQATT, SNEGSKA (reference sequence). The CDR3 sequence is 11 residues long. V was pared by 6 bases and J by 7 bases, with 10 bases between. CDR3 in amino acids: CSAEQQNEQFF. DNA of the CDR3: TGCAGTGCGGAACAGCAGAATGAGCAGTTCTTC.

The chain employs TRBV2 and TRBJ1-2, with D hard to call. Trimming stripped 6 bases from V and 7 bases from J, with 15 bases between. This CDR3 has 13 amino acids. Germline V gene sequence: CDR1 SNHLY, CDR2 FYNNEI. CDR3 in DNA: TGTGCCAGCAGCCAGTCTAGTCTCCGTGGCTACACCTTC. Translation gives CASSQSSLRGYTF.

The J gene is TRBJ2-5, the V gene TRBV20-1; the match to TRBD2 covers 8 bases. Trimming cost V 8 bases and J 4 bases; bases outside gene matches: 3. CDR1 DFQATT and CDR2 SNEGSKA come from the germline V gene (reference sequence). This CDR3 contains 11 residues. For the CDR3, the DNA is TGCAGTTCGGGGGGGGGAGAGACCCAGTACTTC. As protein: CSSGGGETQYF.

A note on this clone: At one end, the junction sequence differs from germline, possibly due to a read error. The chain recombines TRBV30 with TRBJ2-2; 8 bases align to TRBD2. The CDR3 totals 13 residues. From germline, CDR1 is GTSNPN and CDR2 SVGIG (reference sequence). Here the CDR3 DNA reads TGTGCCTGGACGACTAGCGTTACCGGGGAGCTGCTTTTT. It specifies CAWTTSVTGELLF.

This clone was seen just once. CDR3 loop: CASPPGQGAISGNTIYF. The CDR3 DNA reads as TGCGCCAGCCCGCCGGGACAGGGGGCGATCTCTGGAAACACCATATATTTT. This chain connects TRBV23-1 to TRBJ1-3; TRBD1 aligns across 12 bases. TRBV23-1 is an ORF; its function is uncertain. Germline trimming cut 8 bases from V and 0 bases from J; bases unmatched to any gene: 8. This CDR3 spans 17 amino acids.

The rearrangement joins TRBV6-4 to TRBJ2-3, with 8 bases identical to TRBD2. V lost 6 bases to trimming and J lost 1 base; unmatched junction nucleotides: 6. The germline V gene has CDR1 MRHNA and CDR2 SNTAGT. The CDR3 loop spans 15 amino acids. As DNA, the CDR3 is TGTGCCAGCAGCGTTAGCGGGGACGGCACAGATACGCAGTATTTT. It specifies CASSVSGDGTDTQYF.

This clone was seen a handful of times. At one boundary the junction diverges from the germline segment, which might be a read error. The chain carries TRBV4-2 and TRBJ1-5, with D unclear. CDR1 and CDR2 (germline): LGHNA, YNFKEQ. The CDR3 totals 15 residues. The CDR3 is CASSQVGGSHQPQHF. In nucleotides, the CDR3 is TGTGCCAGCAGCCAAGTGGGAGGTAGCCATCAGCCCCAGCATTTT.

This chain connects TRBV19 to TRBJ2-1, with a weak D call TRBD1 (6 bases). Germline lookup yields CDR1 LNHDA and CDR2 SQIVND (reference sequence). This CDR3 has 16 residues. Trimming took off 4 bases at V and 3 bases at J, with 16 bases between the two ends. The CDR3 region is CASSTTRQVNYNEQFF. The CDR3 coding sequence is TGTGCCAGTAGTACAACCCGACAGGTAAACTACAATGAGCAGTTCTTC.

The DNA for the CDR3 is TGTGCCAGCAGTCCAAGGAGGGACTTCACCTACGAGCAGTACTTC. Amino acids: CASSPRRDFTYEQYF. J is TRBJ2-7 and V is TRBV6-5, with a weak D call TRBD2 (6 bases). The length of the CDR3 is 15 residues. Trimming cost V 5 bases and J 2 bases, with 16 bases left between them. The germline V gene encodes CDR1 MNHEY and CDR2 SVGAGI.

This clone was counted a single time. The CDR3 DNA reads TGCGCCAGCAGCCCCTCGGGCGGGGGGGCCCAGTACTTC. Amino acid sequence: CASSPSGGGAQYF. V and J are TRBV10-1 and TRBJ2-5; 9 bases are shared with TRBD2. CDR1 and CDR2 from the germline V gene are WNHNN and SYGVQD (reference sequence). The CDR3 is 13 residues long. Trimming took 6 bases from V and 9 from J; bases not matched to a gene: 8.

The chain couples TRBV30 to TRBJ2-7, with D possibly being TRBD2 (6 bases). The CDR3 has 15 amino acids. V dropped 4 bases and J dropped 0 bases, with 16 bases sitting between them. The germline CDR1 and CDR2 sequences are GTSNPN and SVGIG (reference sequence). The CDR3 protein is CAWTIPGDLSYEQYF. The DNA of the CDR3 is TGTGCCTGGACTATTCCGGGGGATCTCTCCTACGAGCAGTACTTC.

Only a few counts were recorded for this clone. The CDR3, as DNA: TGTGCCAGCTCCCCCCGCGGGACGCCGGAGAACACTGAAGCTTTCTTT. Translated: CASSPRGTPENTEAFF. The V and J genes are TRBV18 and TRBJ1-1; perhaps TRBD1 as D (5 bases). Trimming removed 6 bases at V and 1 base at J, with 18 bases between. In germline, CDR1 is KGHSH, CDR2 LQKENI. The CDR3 length is 16 residues.

This clone has just a few counts. V and J are TRBV4-3 and TRBJ2-2; TRBD2 aligns across 9 bases. The CDR3 sequence is 19 residues long. Germline V gene sequence: CDR1 LGHNA, CDR2 YSLEER. J gave up 2 bases and V 1 base, and 11 bases lay outside the gene matches. CDR3 sequence: CASSQVRSAGGYNTGELFF. The CDR3 DNA is TGCGCCAGCAGCCAAGTTCGTAGTGCGGGAGGGTACAACACCGGGGAGCTGTTTTTT.

The rearrangement uses TRBV10-2 and TRBJ2-1, with 15 positions matching TRBD2. The CDR3 sequence is 15 residues long. V was pared by 8 bases and J by 6 bases, with 5 bases of the junction left unmatched. Germline V CDR1 and CDR2: WSHSY, SAAADI. The CDR3 nucleotides are TGCGCCAGCCACCTGGGACTAGCGGGGGGCAATGAGCAGTTCTTC. Translated, it gives CASHLGLAGGNEQFF.

This chain links TRBV19 with TRBJ1-5; weak D call: TRBD1 (6 bases). V lost 3 bases and J 7 bases, leaving 16 bases between the germline ends. This CDR3 is built from 15 residues. Germline V lookup: CDR1 LNHDA, CDR2 SQIVND (reference sequence). CDR3 sequence: CASSMTAGGEQPQHF. DNA for the CDR3: TGTGCCAGTAGTATGACGGCTGGGGGCGAGCAGCCCCAGCATTTT.

J is TRBJ1-4 and V is TRBV7-9, with 11 bases lining up with TRBD1. J gave up 8 bases and V 3 bases, and 5 bases lay outside the gene matches. This CDR3 comprises 15 residues. Germline values: CDR1 SEHNR, CDR2 FQNEAQ (reference sequence). In DNA form, the CDR3 reads TGTGCCAGCAGCTTTTCGGGACAGGGGGGAGAAAAACTGTTTTTT. Protein: CASSFSGQGGEKLFF.

The gene calls are TRBV2 and TRBJ1-2, with D possibly TRBD1 on 6 matching bases. The germline V and J ends were trimmed by 7 bases and 1 base, with 13 bases remaining between them. The germline gives CDR1 SNHLY, CDR2 FYNNEI. This CDR3 contains 14 residues. CDR3 residues: CASIIGQSNYGYTF. The CDR3 bases are TGTGCCAGCATAATCGGACAGAGTAACTATGGCTACACCTTC.

The CDR3 nucleotides are TGTGCCAGCAGCCCTGACGGGGTCGGCACTGAAGCTTTCTTT. Protein sequence: CASSPDGVGTEAFF. The chain carries TRBV7-9 and TRBJ1-1; D is uncertain. The CDR3 contains 14 residues. The V end was cut by 5 bases, the J end by 4 bases, with 14 bases between. Germline loops: CDR1 SEHNR, CDR2 FQNEAQ (reference sequence).

The rearrangement links TRBV7-6 to TRBJ1-5; 9 bases map to TRBD1. The CDR3 is 16 amino acids. Germline CDR1 and CDR2: SGHVS and FNYEAQ. V was pared by 4 bases and J by 5 bases, with 9 bases of the junction left unmatched. The CDR3: CASSYDRDRVHQPQHF. The CDR3 DNA reads as TGTGCCAGCAGCTACGACCGGGACAGGGTACATCAGCCCCAGCATTTT.

The sample holds a few counts of this clone. This chain links TRBV27 with TRBJ2-7, with D possibly TRBD1 on 7 matching bases. This CDR3 contains 15 residues. Trimming cost V 5 bases and J 2 bases, with 16 bases left between them. Germline values: CDR1 MNHEY, CDR2 SMNVEV (reference sequence). CDR3 nucleotides: TGTGCCAGCAGTATCGCGGGACAGCCGACCTACGAGCAGTACTTC. Its protein is CASSIAGQPTYEQYF.

J is TRBJ2-7 and V is TRBV7-9; TRBD2 agrees at 8 bases. The junction had 6 bases not matched to a gene; V was cut back by 5 bases and J by 3 bases. From germline, CDR1 is SEHNR and CDR2 FQNEAQ (reference sequence). The CDR3 contains 14 residues. The CDR3 sequence: CASSQRERHYEQYF. As DNA, the CDR3 is TGTGCCAGCAGCCAGCGGGAGAGACACTACGAGCAGTACTTC.

A few counts support this clone. The chain has TRBV5-5 and TRBJ2-3, with 13 bases matching TRBD2. V was pared by 3 bases and J by 4 bases, with 2 bases of the junction left unmatched. CDR3 size: 15 residues. Germline CDR1 SGHKS, CDR2 YYEKEE (reference sequence). CDR3 in amino acids: CASSWTSGGSDTQYF. DNA for the CDR3: TGTGCCAGCAGCTGGACTAGCGGGGGCTCAGATACGCAGTATTTT.

This clone came up a few times. This sequence joins TRBV10-2 and TRBJ2-6; D unclear. CDR1 and CDR2 from the germline V gene are WSHSY and SAAADI. The germline V and J ends were trimmed by 3 bases and 4 bases, with 4 bases remaining between them. The CDR3 has 13 residues. DNA for the CDR3: TGCGCCAGCAGTGACGGGGGGGCCAACGTCCTGACTTTC. Protein: CASSDGGANVLTF.